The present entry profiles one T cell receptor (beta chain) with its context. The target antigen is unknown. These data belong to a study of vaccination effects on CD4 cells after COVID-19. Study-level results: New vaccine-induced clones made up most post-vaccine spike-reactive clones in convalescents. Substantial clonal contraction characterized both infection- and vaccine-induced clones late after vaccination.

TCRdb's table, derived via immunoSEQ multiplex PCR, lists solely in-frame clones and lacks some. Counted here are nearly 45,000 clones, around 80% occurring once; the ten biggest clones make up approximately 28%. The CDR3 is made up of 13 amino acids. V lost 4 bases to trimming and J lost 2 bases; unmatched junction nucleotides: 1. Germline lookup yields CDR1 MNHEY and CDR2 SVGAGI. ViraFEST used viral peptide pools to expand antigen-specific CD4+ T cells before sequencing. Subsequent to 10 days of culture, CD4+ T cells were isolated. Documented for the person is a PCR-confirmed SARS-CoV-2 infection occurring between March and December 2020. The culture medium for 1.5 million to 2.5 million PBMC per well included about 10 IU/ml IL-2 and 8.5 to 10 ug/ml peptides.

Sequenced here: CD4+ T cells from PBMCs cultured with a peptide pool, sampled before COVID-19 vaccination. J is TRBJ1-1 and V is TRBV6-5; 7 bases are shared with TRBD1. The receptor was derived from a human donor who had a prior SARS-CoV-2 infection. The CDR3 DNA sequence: TGTGCCAGCAGTTGGGACAGTAACACTGAAGCTTTCTTT. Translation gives CASSWDSNTEAFF.